The 9 T cell receptor beta chains in this list originate from one sample, sequenced in a study of shared clonotypes between healthy human individuals. Sequenced by immunoSEQ multiplex PCR; TCRdb stores in-frame clones only, minus some. The table records around 1.6 million clones, 95% to 99% of them present only once. Sequencing used naive CD4+ T cells sorted from blood. Subset in this sample: CD45RA+ positively selected. The receptors shown here come from a man aged 25 to 45 in good health.

The genes are TRBV7-2 and TRBJ1-5; no definite D call. Germline loops: CDR1 SGHTA, CDR2 FQGNSA. This CDR3 has 15 amino acids. V was shortened by 5 bases and J by 2 bases, with 13 bases between the two germline ends. The CDR3 bases are TGTGCCAGCAGCCTCGGACCAGGACGCAATCAGCCCCAGCATTTT. Its protein product is CASSLGPGRNQPQHF.

The chain uses TRBV11-3 and TRBJ2-1; 11 nucleotides line up with TRBD2. V shed 3 bases, J shed 3 bases, and the junction held 4 bases outside the gene matches. Germline V gene sequence: CDR1 SGHNT, CDR2 YENEEA. The CDR3 is 16 amino acids. The chain's CDR3 is CASSFHLAGGYNEQFF. In DNA, the CDR3 is TGTGCCAGCAGCTTTCACCTAGCGGGAGGCTACAATGAGCAGTTCTTC.

The chain has TRBV10-3 and TRBJ2-1, with 8 bases aligning to TRBD2. The CDR3 spans 20 residues. With 0 bases clipped from V and 0 bases from J, the junction kept 13 bases outside the gene matches. Looked up from germline, CDR1 is ENHRY and CDR2 is SYGVKD. CDR3 sequence (DNA): TGTGCCATCAGTGAGTCGGGGCCTCGGCAGCGGGAGAACTCCTACAATGAGCAGTTCTTC. It codes for CAISESGPRQRENSYNEQFF.

This chain links TRBV7-3 with TRBJ2-7; 10 bases are shared with TRBD1. Germline assignment: CDR1 SGHTA and CDR2 FQGTGA. The V and J ends lost 5 bases and 2 bases, in that order; junction bases with no gene match: 9. The length of the CDR3 is 16 residues. The CDR3 nucleotides read TGTGCCAGCAGCCCAGCCGGGACAGGGGTTGCCTACGAGCAGTACTTC. As protein: CASSPAGTGVAYEQYF.

The CDR3 DNA sequence: TGTGCCAGCAGCCGAAACAGGGGGCCAGAGACCCAGTACTTC. Amino acids: CASSRNRGPETQYF. This chain joins TRBV7-2 and TRBJ2-5; 9 nucleotides agree with TRBD1. Germline CDR1 and CDR2: SGHTA and FQGNSA. V was pared by 5 bases and J by 4 bases, with 5 bases of the junction left unmatched. The CDR3 has 14 residues.

The J gene is TRBJ2-7, the V gene TRBV11-2; 13 nucleotides match TRBD2. The junction had 8 bases not matched to a gene; V was cut back by 5 bases and J by 4 bases. This CDR3 spans 16 amino acids. Germline V CDR1 and CDR2: SGHAT, FQNNGV. CDR3 DNA: TGTGCCAGCAGCCGTCGACTAGCGGGAGGCCGGTACGAGCAGTACTTC. It translates to CASSRRLAGGRYEQYF.

The V and J genes are TRBV7-7 and TRBJ2-2, with D possibly being TRBD1 (6 bases). This CDR3 spans 14 amino acids. From germline, CDR1 is SSHAT and CDR2 FNYEAQ (reference sequence). V shed 5 bases and J shed 2 bases, with 9 bases lying between them. The CDR3 reads CASSPTGNTGELFF. The CDR3, as DNA: TGTGCCAGCAGCCCGACAGGAAACACCGGGGAGCTGTTTTTT.

The CDR3 reads CASSMRRGALGETQYF. The CDR3 DNA sequence: TGTGCCAGTAGTATGCGTCGGGGGGCGCTGGGAGAGACCCAGTACTTC. J is TRBJ2-5 and V is TRBV19, with D perhaps TRBD2 (7 bases). Germline CDR1 LNHDA, CDR2 SQIVND (reference sequence). Between the trimmed V and J ends, which lost 3 bases and 4 bases, there was a span of 18 bases. The CDR3 sequence is 16 residues long.

CDR3 nucleotides: TGTGCCAGTACCCCACCGACCCACCGGGCCGCGAGAAGGGACCAAGAGACCCAGTACTTC. It is translated as CASTPPTHRAARRDQETQYF. The rearrangement uses TRBV19 and TRBJ2-5; D unclear. Trimming pared 7 bases from V and 0 bases from J, leaving 30 bases between. The germline V gene encodes CDR1 LNHDA and CDR2 SQIVND (reference sequence). This CDR3 has 20 residues.